One and the same sample provided the 22 T cell receptor beta chains below, sequenced in a study of cytomegalovirus exposure and HLA in healthy donors. The PCR employed 60 Vbeta primers together with 13 Jbeta primers. Some clones are missing from TCRdb's copy, which holds only in-frame ones; the method was immunoSEQ multiplex PCR. This repertoire shows around 250,000 clones, 70% to 90% found once; its top ten account for 8%. Sequencing was done on a sample of PBMCs. Source of these receptors: an older woman in good health and CMV-seropositive.

V is TRBV19 and J is TRBJ1-2, with 10 positions matching TRBD1. The V and J ends lost 3 bases and 7 bases, in that order; junction bases with no gene match: 11. Germline assignment: CDR1 LNHDA and CDR2 SQIVND (reference sequence). This CDR3 contains 16 residues. The CDR3 loop reads CASSMGDRGRARGYTF. The CDR3 DNA reads TGTGCCAGTAGTATGGGCGACAGGGGGCGCGCACGTGGCTACACCTTC. Using reference TRBV19 and TRBJ1-2 for the parts outside the CDR3, the full variable domain is DGGITQSPKYLFRKEGQNVTLSCEQNLNHDAMYWYRQDPGQGLRLIYYSQIVNDFQKGDIAEGYSVSREKKESFPLTVTSAQKNPTAFYLCASSMGDRGRARGYTFGSGTRLTVV.

The gene calls are TRBV4-1 and TRBJ2-7; possibly TRBD2 for D (6 bases). With 0 bases removed from V and 2 bases from J, the gap between germline ends came to 11 bases. The CDR3 consists of 15 residues. Germline CDR1 reads MGHRA; CDR2 reads YSYEKL. CDR3: CASSQDSGVPYEQYF. The CDR3 coding sequence is TGCGCCAGCAGCCAAGATTCGGGGGTCCCCTACGAGCAGTACTTC.

The chain combines TRBV28 with TRBJ2-7, with 10 bases aligning to TRBD1. The CDR3 is made up of 13 amino acids. Trimming cost V 8 bases and J 7 bases; bases outside gene matches: 8. Germline lookup yields CDR1 MDHEN and CDR2 SYDVKM. The CDR3 region is CASSRAGQGEQYF. The CDR3 nucleotides are TGTGCCAGCTCTAGAGCGGGACAGGGGGAGCAGTACTTC.

The V gene is TRBV10-1, the J gene TRBJ2-7, with D possibly TRBD2 on 5 matching bases. The V and J ends lost 3 bases and 7 bases respectively, with 13 bases between them. Germline values: CDR1 WNHNN, CDR2 SYGVQD (reference sequence). CDR3 length equals 13 residues. CDR3 amino acids: CASSDGLSREQYF. The CDR3 region has the DNA TGCGCCAGCAGTGACGGACTCTCTAGAGAGCAGTACTTC.

The V call is TRBV9, the J call TRBJ2-7; 10 nucleotides line up with TRBD2. CDR1 SGDLS and CDR2 YYNGEE come from the germline V gene. V was pared by 0 bases and J by 0 bases, with 9 bases of the junction left unmatched. This CDR3 contains 18 residues. The CDR3 spells CASSVGLSSGSHSYEQYF. CDR3 in DNA: TGTGCCAGCAGCGTAGGTCTATCTAGCGGGAGTCACTCCTACGAGCAGTACTTC. Full variable domain (outside the CDR3, taken from reference TRBV9 and TRBJ2-7): DSGVTQTPKHLITATGQRVTLRCSPRSGDLSVYWYQQSLDQGLQFLIQYYNGEERAKGNILERFSAQQFPDLHSELNLSSLELGDSALYFCASSVGLSSGSHSYEQYFGPGTRLTVT.

The gene calls are TRBV27 and TRBJ1-5, with a weak D call TRBD1 (6 bases). This CDR3 spans 15 amino acids. V gave up 6 bases and J gave up 7 bases, with 19 bases separating them. Germline assignment: CDR1 MNHEY and CDR2 SMNVEV (reference sequence). The CDR3 bases are TGTGCCAGCAGCCGAACAGGGCCGTCAGGGCAGCCCCAGCATTTT. Encoded protein: CASSRTGPSGQPQHF.

This clone has just a few counts. The chain joins TRBV7-2 to TRBJ2-2; D unresolved. The CDR3 is 14 amino acids. Deletions cut 5 bases from V and 7 bases from J, with 14 bases between. Germline V gives CDR1 SGHTA, CDR2 FQGNSA. The CDR3 region has the DNA TGTGCCAGCAGCCCTTATAGCCCGATCGGGGAGCTGTTTTTT. Protein sequence: CASSPYSPIGELFF.

This clone appeared a single time. This chain uses TRBV11-2 with TRBJ2-3; maybe TRBD2 (6 bases). Per the germline V gene, CDR1 is SGHAT and CDR2 is FQNNGV. Trimming took off 2 bases at V and 2 bases at J, with 14 bases between the two ends. The CDR3 runs 16 residues. The CDR3 sequence: CASSLKLAAPTDTQYF. The CDR3 region has the DNA TGTGCCAGCAGCTTAAAACTAGCTGCCCCCACAGATACGCAGTATTTT.

Points on this clone: At the DNA level, this CDR3 is encoded by other sequences in the same sample as well. This chain uses TRBV5-6 with TRBJ2-1; no reliable D call. Germline CDR1 and CDR2: SGHDT and YYEEEE. Between the trimmed V and J ends, which lost 0 bases and 6 bases, there was a span of 10 bases. The CDR3 consists of 14 residues. The CDR3 DNA reads as TGTGCCAGCAGCTTGGGTACGAGAAGCAATGAGCAGTTCTTC. The encoded protein is CASSLGTRSNEQFF.

The V call is TRBV11-2, the J call TRBJ2-3, with D possibly matching TRBD2 (6 bases). This CDR3 region has 16 residues. The germline V gene has CDR1 SGHAT and CDR2 FQNNGV. Trimming cost V 4 bases and J 2 bases, with 16 bases left between them. This CDR3 is CASSYGGVRITDTQYF. The CDR3 DNA reads TGTGCCAGCAGCTACGGGGGAGTAAGAATCACAGATACGCAGTATTTT. The variable domain in full, with the rest retrieved from reference TRBV11-2 and TRBJ2-3, is EAGVAQSPRYKIIEKRQSVAFWCNPISGHATLYWYQQILGQGPKLLIQFQNNGVVDDSQLPKDRFSAERLKGVDSTLKIQPAKLEDSAVYLCASSYGGVRITDTQYFGPGTRLTVL.

This sequence joins TRBV2 and TRBJ1-1, with 8 bases identical to TRBD1. V shed 5 bases, J shed 4 bases, and the junction held 6 bases outside the gene matches. The CDR3 extends over 14 amino acids. The germline CDR1 and CDR2 sequences are SNHLY and FYNNEI. This chain's CDR3 is CASSLITGGTEAFF. The CDR3 DNA follows: TGTGCCAGCAGTCTGATTACAGGGGGCACTGAAGCTTTCTTT.

CDR3 DNA: TGCAGTGCTAGAGGGCCCCACGAGCAGTACTTC. Protein product: CSARGPHEQYF. This chain links TRBV20-1 with TRBJ2-7, with D unresolved. The ends were cut back, 1 base at V and 5 bases at J, with 6 bases in the middle. CDR3 size: 11 residues. The germline gives CDR1 DFQATT, CDR2 SNEGSKA (reference sequence).

The chain employs TRBV5-6 and TRBJ1-4; perhaps TRBD1 as D (6 bases). Germline loops: CDR1 SGHDT, CDR2 YYEEEE. Trimming took 4 bases from V and 4 from J, leaving 11 bases between them. The CDR3 contains 14 residues. CDR3 DNA sequence: TGTGCCAGCAGCCCGGACAGACTTAATGAAAAACTGTTTTTT. It is translated as CASSPDRLNEKLFF.

In DNA form, the CDR3 reads TGTGCCAGCAGTCAATCTGGGCTAGCGGGAACCCAGTACTTC. Translating it yields CASSQSGLAGTQYF. The rearrangement links TRBV5-6 to TRBJ2-5; 9 bases line up with TRBD2. V shed 5 bases and J 8 bases; nucleotides not matched to a gene: 10. Germline assignment: CDR1 SGHDT and CDR2 YYEEEE. The CDR3 totals 14 residues.

The V call is TRBV9, the J call TRBJ1-3, with no clear D. Looked up from germline, CDR1 is SGDLS and CDR2 is YYNGEE. The CDR3 runs to 16 residues. V was cut by 5 bases and J by 0 bases, with 15 bases left in between. The CDR3 loop reads CASSLQFSLSGNTIYF. The DNA for the CDR3 is TGTGCCAGCAGTCTACAGTTTTCCCTCTCTGGAAACACCATATATTTT.

The rearrangement joins TRBV27 to TRBJ2-2, with D tentatively TRBD2 (6 bases). Germline CDR1 and CDR2: MNHEY and SMNVEV (reference sequence). Trimming removed 1 base from V and 6 bases from J, with 9 bases in between. The CDR3 is 14 amino acids. The CDR3 here is CASSLWPGAGELFF. DNA of the CDR3: TGTGCCAGCAGTTTATGGCCGGGGGCCGGGGAGCTGTTTTTT.

The J gene is TRBJ2-1, the V gene TRBV5-5; 14 bases fit TRBD2. Germline V gene lookup returns CDR1 SGHKS and CDR2 YYEKEE (reference sequence). CDR3 size: 17 residues. V was pared by 4 bases and J by 6 bases, with 9 bases of the junction left unmatched. In nucleotides, the CDR3 is TGTGCCAGCAGCCTCTTCGGGACTAGCGGGAGACGCAATGAGCAGTTCTTC. It specifies CASSLFGTSGRRNEQFF.

The chain uses TRBV5-1 and TRBJ2-1, with a possible D match to TRBD2 (6 bases). Per the germline V gene, CDR1 is SGHRS and CDR2 is YFSETQ. The CDR3 totals 13 residues. Trimming stripped 4 bases from V and 12 bases from J, with 17 bases between. The CDR3 DNA follows: TGCGCCAGCAGCCGGGACGCGGGAACGGTGCAGTTCTTC. This encodes CASSRDAGTVQFF.

This clone appeared a single time. Different DNA sequences within this sample yield the same CDR3. The CDR3 spells CASSLNRGYEQYF. The CDR3, as DNA: TGTGCCAGCAGCTTAAACAGGGGGTACGAGCAGTACTTC. The rearrangement uses TRBV7-3 and TRBJ2-7, with 8 bases aligning to TRBD1. This CDR3 region has 13 residues. In germline, CDR1 is SGHTA, CDR2 FQGTGA. The J segment lost 4 bases and the V segment lost 1 base, leaving 0 bases of the junction unmatched.

V and J are TRBV18 and TRBJ1-3; possible D gene TRBD1, 5 bases. V was shortened by 2 bases and J by 0 bases, with 8 bases between the two germline ends. The CDR3 runs 15 residues. Germline V CDR1 and CDR2: KGHSH, LQKENI. CDR3 amino acids: CASSPGGASGNTIYF. CDR3 in DNA: TGTGCCAGCTCACCAGGAGGGGCCTCTGGAAACACCATATATTTT.

The rearrangement uses TRBV29-1 and TRBJ2-1; 7 nucleotides line up with TRBD1. The CDR3 extends over 14 amino acids. CDR1 SQVTM and CDR2 ANQGSEA come from the germline V gene. V was clipped by 5 bases and J by 4 bases; unmatched bases: 8. The CDR3 protein is CSVSGTVIYNEQFF. The CDR3 coding sequence is TGCAGCGTTAGTGGGACAGTGATATACAATGAGCAGTTCTTC.

The genes are TRBV5-6 and TRBJ2-3; TRBD1 matches at 9 bases. The CDR3 loop spans 17 amino acids. In germline, CDR1 is SGHDT, CDR2 YYEEEE. The junction had 9 bases not matched to a gene; V was cut back by 0 bases and J by 4 bases. The CDR3: CASSLGGTGSFPDTQYF. As DNA, the CDR3 is TGTGCCAGCAGCTTGGGGGGGACAGGGAGTTTCCCAGATACGCAGTATTTT.